This T cell receptor (beta chain) is drawn from a study of blood T cells in healthy people across ages (dated by TCRdb to between 2014 and 2016). Study-level background: In model experiments, template switching captured roughly one uniquely barcoded TCR beta cDNA molecule for every two T cells. The study measured age-related changes in TCR beta repertoire diversity using deep sequencing normalized with unique cDNA molecular identifiers. Donors were grouped into four age groups: young (average about 15 years), middle-aged (roughly 37), aged (roughly 62) and long-lived (about 89). Donors of different ages were randomly distributed across sequencing lanes to avoid experimental bias. Two additional independent replicas of 1 million unique cDNA reads from the same blood draw were analyzed for two donors (one aged 18 to 30 and one aged 80 or older).

This clonotype was counted between two and nine times. Its binding antigen is unknown. The input lacks base qualities; no much larger clone sits a single base away. CDR1 and CDR2 (MNHEY, SVGAGI) derive from the germline V gene. From the cysteine through the phenylalanine, the CDR3 covers 15 amino acids. Just the 45-base CDR3 DNA is kept, in frame starting at base 1. The germline ends are 19 bases apart after V is trimmed by 0 bases and J by 11 bases. What the study reported, not specific to this receptor: Observed TCR beta diversity per million T cells fell roughly linearly with age, and a significant reduction was already apparent by age around 44. Estimates of total diversity from one million sequenced T cells were regarded as lower bounds and underestimates. Conclusive comparison of naive and antigen-experienced compartments was prevented by the profiling of bulk unsorted PBMCs. A strong correlation was found between observed TCR beta diversity and the percentage of naive T cells measured by flow cytometry. Compared with the aged group, more naive CD4+ T cells, fewer expanded clones and increased TCR diversity were shown by the long-lived group, suggesting age selection. Donor CMV infection status was unknown, potentially confounding age-related changes in expanded clonotypes.

Systemically healthy Caucasian individuals from Russia, some 38 in total and aged about 6 to 95 years, were included as donors. Roughly 9 milliliters of peripheral blood were drawn from each donor into EDTA-treated Vacutainer tubes. Ficoll-Paque density-gradient centrifugation was used to isolate PBMCs, with at least 6.5 million per sample. Total RNA, at least 5 micrograms per sample, was extracted from PBMCs with Trizol reagent. For every donor, flow cytometry on a PBMC aliquot measured the percentage of naive CD45RAhigh/CD27high T cells. The method was 5' RACE. The data were produced on an Illumina HiSeq 2500. A second PCR of roughly 7 to 12 cycles was performed with a sample-barcoded 5' primer and a J-beta primer mix. A template-switch 5' adaptor carrying 12 random nucleotides introduced a unique molecular identifier onto each TCR beta cDNA molecule. At least 3 million CDR3-containing paired-end reads were obtained from each sample. First-strand cDNA synthesis was performed from all RNA using the Mint cDNA synthesis kit, with priming by a TRBC-specific oligonucleotide. Following uracil-DNA glycosylase treatment, all cDNA underwent a first 18-cycle PCR with the universal primers M1SS and BC2_uni_R. Per the original workflow: Each sample was normalized by randomly selecting 1 million high-quality reads, each carrying a distinct molecular identifier. Reads with shared molecular identifiers were discarded instead of being binned into consensus sequences. MiTCR, set to a Q25 quality threshold and the strictest error-elimination algorithm, was used for CDR3 identification, clonotype clustering and error correction. A nonparametric unseen species model with Euler transformation was used to estimate a lower bound on total TCR beta diversity. The public reads were reanalyzed by TCRdb: fastp trimming at Q25, MiXCR alignment, in-frame beta chains only. Duplicate CDR3 protein sequences are folded into a single record with the most common DNA and genes. The V and J calls were determined by TCRdb, not by the authors. Present in this sample are about 1.8 million distinct CDR3 sequences, just under 50% of which were seen just once. 2.1% of the sample lies in the top ten.

The sequence joins TRBV6-5 to TRBJ2-5; TRBD2 could be the D gene, as 6 bases match. The sample taken for sequencing was blood. The sequence derives from a woman aged 40 to 49 in good health. The DNA is TGTGCCAGCAGTTACTCGGGAGGTGGGGGTGGTGAGCAGTACTTC. The translation is CASSYSGGGGGEQYF.